This T cell receptor beta chain was profiled in a study of T cell repertoires in cytomegalovirus infection (dated by TCRdb to between 2017 and 2020). Context from the whole study: Because public TCR beta signatures pointed to carriage of CMV infection together with the matching HLA type, the HLA type of each donor mattered for the analysis. Summary of the overall study and its limitations: Carriers of CMV infection plus the relevant HLA type were discriminated by the cumulative frequency of public TCR beta family members in the study cohort and in an independent 352-donor cohort. The ex vivo response was dominated by HLA-C-restricted CMV-specific TCR beta clonotypes, which also provided the single most frequent clonotype in two of eight donors.

TCRdb lists the instrument as Illumina HiSeq 1500. The public reads were reanalyzed by TCRdb: fastp trimming at Q25, MiXCR alignment, in-frame beta chains only. Each CDR3 protein gets just one entry, which takes the most common genes and DNA from the rows behind it. This sample has around 210,000 distinct CDR3 sequences in its table, and around 6.2% of those were observed once. Roughly 6% of the sample goes to the ten largest clones. In regard to this clonotype: Its antigen remains unidentified. Within one base of it there is no much larger clone, and no base qualities were kept.

At the junction V is shortened by 4 bases and J by 4 bases; bases outside the gene matches: 3. CDR3 length: 14 amino acids, cysteine to phenylalanine. The CDR3 DNA has 42 bases and is translated from base 1. CDR1 SEHNR and CDR2 FQNEAQ are derived from the germline V gene (reference sequence). Sequencing used PBMCs. This sequence uses TRBV7-9 and TRBJ1-3; 8 of the junction bases match TRBD1. This clonotype was obtained from a human donor in good health (CMV status not recorded). Some clones in this sample may be carry-over from other donors' samples. The CDR3 sequence is CASSSTGAGNTIYF. The nucleotide sequence is given as TGTGCCAGCAGCTCGACAGGGGCGGGAAACACCATATATTTT. Outside the CDR3, residues come from the reference TRBV7-9 and TRBJ1-3 proteins, so the full variable domain is: DTGVSQNPRHKITKRGQNVTFRCDPISEHNRLYWYRQTLGQGPEFLTYFQNEAQLEKSRLLSDRFSAERPKGSFSTLEIQRTEQGDSAMYLCASSSTGAGNTIYFGEGSWLTVV.